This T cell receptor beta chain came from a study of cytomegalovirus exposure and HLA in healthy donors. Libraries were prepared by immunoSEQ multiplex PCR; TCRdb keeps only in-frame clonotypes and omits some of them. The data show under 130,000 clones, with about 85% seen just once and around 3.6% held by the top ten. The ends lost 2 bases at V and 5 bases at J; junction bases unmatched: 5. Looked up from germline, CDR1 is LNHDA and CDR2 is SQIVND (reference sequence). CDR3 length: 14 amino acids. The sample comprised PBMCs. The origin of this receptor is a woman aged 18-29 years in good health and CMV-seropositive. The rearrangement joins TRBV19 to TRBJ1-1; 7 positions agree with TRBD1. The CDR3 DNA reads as TGTGCCAGTAGTATATACAGGGGTGATACTGAAGCTTTCTTT. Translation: CASSIYRGDTEAFF.